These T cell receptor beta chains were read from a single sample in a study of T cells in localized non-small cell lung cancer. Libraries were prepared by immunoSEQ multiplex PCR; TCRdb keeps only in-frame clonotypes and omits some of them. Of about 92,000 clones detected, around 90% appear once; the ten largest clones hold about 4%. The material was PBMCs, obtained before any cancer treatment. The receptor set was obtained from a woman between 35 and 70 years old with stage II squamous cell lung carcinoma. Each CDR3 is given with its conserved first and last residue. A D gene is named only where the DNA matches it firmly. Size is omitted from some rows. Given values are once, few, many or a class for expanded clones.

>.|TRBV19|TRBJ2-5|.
CASSIGGATFGETQYF
TGTGCCAGTAGCATAGGCGGGGCCACCTTTGGGGAGACCCAGTACTTC
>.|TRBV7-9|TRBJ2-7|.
CASSLSATSSYEQYF
TGTGCCAGCAGCTTATCCGCAACCAGCTCCTACGAGCAGTACTTC
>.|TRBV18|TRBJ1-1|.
CASSPFGLGLGSSTIEAFF
TGTGCCAGCTCACCATTTGGCCTCGGTCTGGGGTCTTCAACGATTGAAGCTTTCTTT
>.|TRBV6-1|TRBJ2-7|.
CASSEGGGYYEQYF
TGTGCCAGCAGTGAAGGCGGCGGATACTACGAGCAGTACTTC
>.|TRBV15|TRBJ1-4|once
CATTATGGRLFF
TGTGCCACCACCGCGACGGGGGGGAGACTGTTTTTT
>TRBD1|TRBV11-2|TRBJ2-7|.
CASSPGQGREQYF
TGTGCCAGCAGCCCAGGACAGGGGCGGGAGCAGTACTTC
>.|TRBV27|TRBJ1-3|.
CASRTSNTIYF
TGTGCCAGCCGTACTTCCAACACCATATATTTT
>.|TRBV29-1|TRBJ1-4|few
CSAYSFKAEKLFF
TGCAGCGCATACAGCTTCAAAGCGGAAAAACTGTTTTTT
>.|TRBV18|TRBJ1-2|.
CASSTGNSNYGYTF
TGTGCCAGCTCCACCGGGAATTCTAACTATGGCTACACCTTC
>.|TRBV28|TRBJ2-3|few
CASWGRFTDTQYF
TGTGCCAGCTGGGGACGGTTCACAGATACGCAGTATTTT
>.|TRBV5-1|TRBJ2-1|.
CASSWGTGEQFF
TGCGCCAGCAGCTGGGGTACGGGTGAGCAGTTCTTC
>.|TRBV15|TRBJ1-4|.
CATSRDRYNEKLFF
TGTGCCACCAGCAGAGACAGATATAATGAAAAACTGTTTTTT
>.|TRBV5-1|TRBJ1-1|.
CASSLSQMGTEAFF
TGCGCCAGCAGCTTGTCCCAAATGGGGACTGAAGCTTTCTTT
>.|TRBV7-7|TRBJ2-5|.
CASSASQRGQTKETQYF
TGTGCCAGCAGCGCTTCCCAACGTGGACAGACAAAAGAGACCCAGTACTTC
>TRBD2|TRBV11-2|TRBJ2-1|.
CASSPTSGRPNEQFF
TGTGCCAGCAGCCCGACTAGCGGGAGACCCAATGAGCAGTTCTTC
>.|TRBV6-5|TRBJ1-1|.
CASSYLRVGPTEAFF
TGTGCCAGCAGTTACTTACGGGTGGGTCCGACTGAAGCTTTCTTT
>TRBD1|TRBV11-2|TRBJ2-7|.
CASSLSRGPSYEQYF
TGTGCCAGCAGCTTATCCAGGGGGCCTTCCTACGAGCAGTACTTC
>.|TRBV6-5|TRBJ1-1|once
CASSYSAANTEAFF
TGTGCCAGCAGTTACTCCGCTGCGAACACTGAAGCTTTCTTT
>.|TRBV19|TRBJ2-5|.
CASSIDWRETQYF
TGTGCCAGTAGTATCGACTGGAGAGAGACCCAGTACTTC
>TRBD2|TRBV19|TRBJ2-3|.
CASSTSGGAVTDTQYF
TGTGCCAGTAGTACTAGCGGGGGGGCCGTGACAGATACGCAGTATTTT
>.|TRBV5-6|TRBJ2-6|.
CASSSDRTFSGANVLTF
TGTGCCAGCAGCTCGGACAGAACCTTCTCTGGGGCCAACGTCCTGACTTTC
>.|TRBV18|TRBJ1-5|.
CASSQGQAGGNQPQHF
TGTGCCAGCTCACAAGGGCAGGCAGGAGGCAATCAGCCCCAGCATTTT
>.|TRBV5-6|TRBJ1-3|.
CASSLGPGNTIYF
TGTGCCAGCAGCTTAGGACCTGGAAACACCATATATTTT
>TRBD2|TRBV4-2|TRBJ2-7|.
CASSQGSGVAGGSGIQQYF
TGTGCCAGCAGCCAAGGTTCAGGGGTAGCGGGAGGTTCCGGTATTCAGCAGTACTTC
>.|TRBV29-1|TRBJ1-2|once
CSVVQGSEDYGYTF
TGCAGCGTCGTTCAAGGGTCGGAGGACTATGGCTACACCTTC
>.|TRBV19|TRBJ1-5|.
CASSRLQGGNQPQHF
TGTGCCAGTAGCCGACTCCAGGGCGGCAATCAGCCCCAGCATTTT
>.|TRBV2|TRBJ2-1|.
CASTSGTSSYNEQFF
TGTGCCAGCACCTCCGGGACCAGCTCCTACAATGAGCAGTTCTTC
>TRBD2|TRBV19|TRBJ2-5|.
CASSIPVPAGPQETQYF
TGTGCCAGTAGTATCCCTGTTCCAGCGGGGCCGCAAGAGACCCAGTACTTC